This TCR beta chain originates from a study of chemoradiotherapy in HPV16-positive cancers. This CDR3 comprises 14 residues. The germline CDR1 and CDR2 sequences are MNHEY and SVGAGI. V was shortened by 0 bases and J by 4 bases, with 9 bases between the two germline ends. This clone has only a few counts. The repertoire was sequenced with immunoSEQ multiplex PCR; TCRdb's copy has only in-frame clones and lacks some. This sample has around 33,000 clones; about 87% occur once, and the top ten carry roughly 4.9%. The TCR sequence derives from a human donor with HPV-associated anogenital cancer. Sequenced material: blood, taken from a patient who underwent chemoradiotherapy. The chain combines TRBV6-5 with TRBJ1-1; D is possibly TRBD1 (5 bases). The CDR3, as DNA: TGTGCCAGCAGTTACTCAATGGGGGGCACTGAAGCTTTCTTT. Its protein product is CASSYSMGGTEAFF.